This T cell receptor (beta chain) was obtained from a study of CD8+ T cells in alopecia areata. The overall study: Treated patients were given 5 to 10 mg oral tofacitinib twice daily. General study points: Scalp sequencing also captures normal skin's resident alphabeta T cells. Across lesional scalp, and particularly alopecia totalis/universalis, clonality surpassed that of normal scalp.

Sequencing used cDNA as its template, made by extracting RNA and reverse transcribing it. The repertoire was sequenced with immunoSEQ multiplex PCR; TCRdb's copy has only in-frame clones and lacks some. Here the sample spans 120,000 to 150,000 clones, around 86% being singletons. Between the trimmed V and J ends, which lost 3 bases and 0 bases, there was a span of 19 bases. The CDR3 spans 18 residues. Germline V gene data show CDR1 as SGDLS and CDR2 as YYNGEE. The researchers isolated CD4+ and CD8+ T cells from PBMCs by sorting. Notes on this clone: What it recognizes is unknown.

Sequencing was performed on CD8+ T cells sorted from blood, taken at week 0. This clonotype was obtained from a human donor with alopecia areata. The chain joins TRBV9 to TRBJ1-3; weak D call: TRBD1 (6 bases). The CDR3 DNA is TGTGCCAGCAGCGGACTAGCCGGGACACGGAGCTCTGGAAACACCATATATTTT. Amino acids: CASSGLAGTRSSGNTIYF. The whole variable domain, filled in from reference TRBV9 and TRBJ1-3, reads DSGVTQTPKHLITATGQRVTLRCSPRSGDLSVYWYQQSLDQGLQFLIQYYNGEERAKGNILERFSAQQFPDLHSELNLSSLELGDSALYFCASSGLAGTRSSGNTIYFGEGSWLTVV.